Sequencing of this T cell receptor beta chain was carried out in a study of cytomegalovirus exposure and HLA in healthy donors (dated by TCRdb to the late 2010s). Turning to the overall study: An earlier analysis of approximately 600 of the donors reported roughly 300 Gb of sequence data and 117 million unique TCR beta sequences from about 179 million T cells. About 280 gigabases of sequencing data and around 88 million unique TCR sequences made up an early release that covered approximately 650 HLA-typed donors. Of the 300 to 450 genotyped donors, 65% to 90% were placed in the genetic ancestry cluster associated with self-reported Caucasian donors. The study was designed to test whether signatures of past pathogen exposure could be identified by cataloging public T cell receptors. The study profiled the T cell repertoires of hundreds of subjects by immunosequencing and related them to cytomegalovirus serostatus. Along with the approximately 670-subject first cohort, a separate validation cohort of around 120 different subjects was used. High-throughput TCR immunosequencing, statistical association of individual TCRs with disease status, and machine learning were combined to predict cytomegalovirus infection status. In a later analysis, previously published TCR beta repertoires from roughly 710 donors were re-analyzed and high-resolution HLA genotyping was added so that TCR occurrence patterns could be studied. Rather than drawing on any new phenotypic data, the later analysis identified candidate immune exposures from TCR beta sequences and the way those sequences occurred across donors. An earlier analysis of 587 of the donors used high-throughput TCR beta sequencing to judge whether each TCR beta V gene segment behaved as functional or pseudogenic. Alongside the repertoire data, information on donor age, sex, ethnicity and CMV serostatus was compiled. Genome-wide SNP genotypes for about 65% of the roughly 670 donors were used in a later genetic analysis, which treated that subset as a discovery cohort. Every repertoire in the discovery cohort had been generated on one and the same sequencing platform. HLA typing included class I and class II loci at four-digit resolution. The number of donors typed differed by locus, with about 629-640 for A, B, C, DRB1 and DQB1, around 500 for DQA1, under 610 for DPA1, and around 450 for DPB1. Four to six DR-DQ haplotypes were handled as single units for association and clustering because linkage in the cohort was strong. On average, around 240,000 unique TCR beta nucleotide sequences were sequenced per donor among 398 genotyped donors of the cohort, with roughly a sixth of those sequences being non-productive.

Findings and caveats that apply to the study as a whole: In both the original and validation cohorts, the classifier was reported to diagnose cytomegalovirus status with high specificity and sensitivity. Roughly uniform sequencing depth across donors was assumed in presence/absence analyses, although this assumption may not hold. The study gave a list of some 150 TCR beta chains associated with cytomegalovirus. A later analysis found that TCR association rates varied across HLA loci, with DRB1 alleles showing the most associated TCRs and HLA-C alleles the fewest. CMV serostatus was the only immune exposure information available for the cohort. Some IMGT-functional V segments, including TRBV6-2 and TRBV6-3, could not be distinguished by the 87-base-pair reads and were therefore excluded. Three of the identified cytomegalovirus-associated TCR beta chains were confirmed in vitro to be specific for cytomegalovirus antigens. In a later analysis, several top co-occurrence clusters were reported to appear linked to parvovirus B19, influenza, CMV and Epstein-Barr virus. In an earlier analysis of around 600 of the donors, most TCR beta V segments appeared in productive rearrangements about 87% or about 30% of the time, broadly matching IMGT annotations. According to the authors, the approach could potentially be generalized to other disease states and immunological phenotypes. A group of highly shared sequence variants was considered likely to be a technical artifact of the sequencing pipeline. While some public TCRs were present in many individuals, most TCR sequences turned up only very rarely across donors. Compared with the roughly 720-donor mean, donors in an Asian-associated ancestry cluster had fewer N-insertions in productive TCRs, according to a later genetic analysis. A further reported finding was that TCR beta sequences accurately predicted the HLA-A and HLA-B alleles for most subjects in the first cohort. According to a later analysis, most CMV-associated TCR beta chains appeared to be HLA-restricted, and the HLA associations seemed to be driven largely by CMV exposure. Linkage disequilibrium might explain the correlated functional status among segregating V segments, but an unknown experimental factor could not be excluded. The cohort was sequenced for TCR beta chains only, and without alpha or paired-chain data the features that could be detected were limited. Compared with equally common non-associated chains, HLA-associated TCR beta chains in a later analysis were more clonally expanded and had lower generation probabilities. Assigning TCR associations to individual alleles was difficult when HLA alleles, especially DR and DQ, strongly co-occurred. At a false discovery rate of 0.05, a later analysis linked fewer than 20,000 TCR beta sequences to specific HLA alleles. The earlier analysis of about 600 of the donors excluded roughly 17 rarely observed V segments, including chromosome 9 orphons, because counts were too low. Because HLA typing was missing for some donors at each locus, association tests included only the typed subset. An association between a missense DCLRE1C variant and V-gene and J-gene trimming of TCR beta chains was found in a later genetic analysis and replicated in an independent cohort.

In total, approximately 610 healthy bone marrow donors made up the cohort. At the time of sampling, all cohort members were nominally healthy, though unrecorded immune exposures were likely present. The donor tested CMV seronegative and was one of the 352 seronegative cohort members. Every donor gave a peripheral blood sample, and the peripheral blood mononuclear cells from that sample were used for TCR beta sequencing. The Qiagen DNeasy Blood Extraction Kit was used to extract genomic DNA from the blood cell samples. The method behind the library was the immunoSEQ multiplex PCR assay. A mixture of 60 forward primers for TCR Vbeta segments and 13 reverse primers for TCR Jbeta segments was used in the multiplex PCR. The CDR3 region of rearranged TCR beta genes was amplified from genomic DNA by a multiplex PCR assay. The amplified TCR beta libraries were sequenced on the Illumina HiSeq System as 87-base-pair reads. The study's processing was this. Across the roughly 700 repertoires, a later analysis counted 60 million to 90 million unique TCR beta chains, roughly 11 million of which were shared by at least two donors. Raw reads were error-corrected and collapsed into unique sequences with a nearest-neighbor algorithm that merged closely related sequences to remove PCR and sequencing errors. V, D and J gene segments were assigned by aligning CDR3 sequences to IMGT reference sequences. Each retained sequence needed at least a six-nucleotide match to both a V gene segment and a J gene segment. A rearrangement counted as productive if the CDR3 had no stop codons and remained in frame with V and J, and every other rearrangement counted as non-productive. CDR3 was defined according to IMGT convention as the region running from the second conserved V-encoded cysteine to the conserved J-encoded phenylalanine. The earlier analysis of approximately 500 of the donors excluded sequences that lacked an unambiguous match to a single V gene segment. An earlier analysis of around 600 of the donors classified V segments as functional when productive rearrangements were above 56.7% and as segregating when the standard deviation between donors was above 5%. A statistical classification framework was developed to diagnose cytomegalovirus status using the catalog of TCR beta chain sequences. In a later analysis, V and J genes were assigned by comparing TCR nucleotide sequences against IMGT/GENE-DB human TR gene sequences. A later analysis assigned CDR3 sequences and most-parsimonious VDJ recombination scenarios with the TCRdist pipeline. A later analysis defined each TCR beta chain by its CDR3 amino acid sequence plus V-gene family, and excluded reads lacking a unique V-gene family. To address suspected cross-contamination and a sequencing artifact, a later analysis removed 550 to 750 highly shared, low-generation-probability nucleotide sequences. In a later analysis, a clonal expansion index for each public chain was calculated from normalized within-repertoire ranks of inferred template counts. Generation probabilities in a later analysis came from a VDJ recombination model fitted to out-of-frame rearrangements, and those results were checked against IGoR. In a later analysis, hypergeometric tests were used to score TCR-TCR, TCR-HLA and TCR-CMV co-occurrence, with a repertoire-size bias correction applied to TCR pairs. False discovery rates were estimated in a later analysis by permuting HLA or CMV assignments 20 times. In a later analysis, co-occurring TCRs were grouped using DBSCAN, with TCRdist sequence similarity added in when clustering inside HLA-allele-positive subsets. For co-occurrence clustering, repertoires with fewer than 30,000 or more than 120,000 public chains were excluded, along with five repertoires with anomalous nucleotide sharing. Imported from immuneACCESS, the table was reduced by TCRdb to in-frame sequences with V and J called. These copies leave out some clones; in studies compared against another copy, an unresolved V gene accounts for under half, and the cause of the remainder is not known. D and trimming come from the DNA, and the V and J calls and clone size come from that table. The table held for this sample gives about 70,000 clones. The ten largest clones represent approximately 1.8% of the sample.

Including the terminal cysteine and phenylalanine, the CDR3 comprises 15 residues. This entry keeps only the CDR3 DNA: 45 bases, framed from base 1. The germline V gene (reference sequence) specifies GTSNPN as CDR1 and SVGIG as CDR2. V lost 3 bases and J lost 4 bases, and the count of bases not matched to a germline gene is 12. Notes on this clone: The clone's antigen remains unknown.

The origin of this receptor is a woman under 40 in good health and CMV-seronegative. The specimen sequenced was PBMCs. The chain was built from TRBV30 and TRBJ2-7; the junction holds 7 bases that match TRBD2. The DNA reads as follows: TGTGCCTGGAGATTTTTCGGGCGGGAGCAGTACGAGCAGTACTTC. It translates as CAWRFFGREQYEQYF. Extended through the reference TRBV30 and TRBJ2-7 proteins, this CDR3 yields the full variable domain: SQTIHQWPATLVQPVGSPLSLECTVEGTSNPNLYWYRQAAGRGLQLLFYSVGIGQISSEVPQNLSASRPQDRQFILSSKKLLLSDSGFYLCAWRFFGREQYEQYFGPGTRLTVT.